This T cell receptor (beta chain) was obtained from a study of blood T cell repertoires in COVID-19. At the level of the study: Sources were T cells, B-cell-depleted T cells, or PBMCs; the material itself was cDNA or gDNA.

Unmatched junction bases numbered 3, after V lost 2 bases and J lost 4 bases. CDR3 length: 14 amino acids. From germline, CDR1 is LGHDT and CDR2 YNNKEL (reference sequence). TCRdb's table, derived via immunoSEQ multiplex PCR, lists solely in-frame clones and lacks some. This table holds about 410,000 clones, about nine tenths found once. The sequence came from a woman aged 30 to 39 who had recovered from COVID-19. This rearrangement joins TRBV3-1 (or the pseudogene TRBV3-2) to TRBJ1-2; 8 bases agree with TRBD1. The specimen was PBMCs or T cells enriched from blood (not recorded which). For the CDR3, the DNA is TGTGCCAGCAGCCAAAGGACAGGGACCTATGGCTACACCTTC. As protein: CASSQRTGTYGYTF.